The clone carrying this T cell receptor beta chain was found a few times. The sample originates from a study of blood T cell repertoires in COVID-19. Study background: Sites across the United States, Italy and Spain contributed samples from acute and convalescent COVID-19. PBMCs, B-cell-depleted T cells, or T cells provided the cDNA or gDNA that made up the material.

CDR3 length: 16 amino acids. The V segment lost 4 bases and the J segment 5 bases; nucleotides outside the gene matches: 12. Germline loops: CDR1 LGHNA, CDR2 YNFKEQ. In the authors' methods: Reference gene primers were amplified, and this amplification served to estimate nucleated cell counts. Sequenced by immunoSEQ multiplex PCR; TCRdb stores in-frame clones only, minus some. The DNA was the basis for D and trimming; V, J and clone size are from that table. The sample has 70,000 to 95,000 clones, around 90% seen once. The clonotype originates from a man between 45 and 60 years old with active COVID-19. What was sequenced was peripheral blood. V is TRBV4-2 and J is TRBJ2-7; 9 bases map to TRBD1. The CDR3 DNA reads as TGTGCCAGCAGCCCAGATGAGGGGACAGGGTCTAACGAGCAGTACTTC. It is translated as CASSPDEGTGSNEQYF.